The 24 T cell receptor beta chains listed next were all sequenced from one sample in a study of OX40 agonist ivuxolimab in advanced cancers. The table came from immunoSEQ multiplex PCR; TCRdb's copy has only in-frame clones and leaves some out. The repertoire holds roughly 46,000 clones, with over 75% as singletons. The starting material was CD4+ or CD8+ T cells sorted from blood, obtained in a trial of the OX40 agonist ivuxolimab. The receptors shown here come from an adult with an advanced solid tumor such as melanoma, head and neck, liver or kidney cancer.

CDR3 nucleotide sequence: TGTGCCAGCAGCTTGGCCGGGTCCTCTCAAGAGACCCAGTACTTC. Translation: CASSLAGSSQETQYF. The rearrangement joins TRBV5-4 to TRBJ2-5, with D hard to call. Germline V lookup: CDR1 SGHNT, CDR2 YYREEE (reference sequence). The V end lost 0 bases, the J end lost 2 bases, and 11 bases lay between the germline ends. The CDR3 is 15 amino acids.

There are a few counts of this clone. V is TRBV30 and J is TRBJ1-1; no reliable D call. Germline V gene sequence: CDR1 GTSNPN, CDR2 SVGIG (reference sequence). The CDR3 totals 10 residues. The V gene lost 3 bases and the J gene lost 9 bases, with 8 bases spanning the gap. CDR3: CAWRPDKAFF. The CDR3 coding sequence is TGTGCCTGGAGGCCTGATAAAGCTTTCTTT.

The chain uses TRBV6-6 and TRBJ2-2, with D maybe TRBD2 (6 bases). Germline V gene data show CDR1 as MNHNY and CDR2 as SVGAGI (reference sequence). V lost 6 bases and J lost 7, with 12 bases in between. The CDR3 is 13 amino acids. The CDR3 reads CASSDLGGGELFF. The DNA for the CDR3 is TGTGCCAGCAGCGACCTGGGGGGCGGGGAGCTGTTTTTT.

The chain combines TRBV21-1 with TRBJ2-3. TRBV21-1 is a documented pseudogene. This CDR3 is 16 amino acids long. The CDR3 DNA follows: TGTGCCAGCAGCAAAGAAAACCCGGCTTCCACAGATACGCAGTATTTT. This encodes CASSKENPASTDTQYF.

This chain links TRBV29-1 with TRBJ2-1; D unresolved. Trimming left V 8 bases short and J 4 bases short, with 9 bases between. The germline gives CDR1 SQVTM, CDR2 ANQGSEA. The CDR3 is 11 amino acids. CDR3 sequence: CSRMWYNEQFF. CDR3 nucleotides: TGCAGCCGAATGTGGTACAATGAGCAGTTCTTC.

The chain uses TRBV9 and TRBJ2-3; TRBD2 aligns across 9 bases. The J segment lost 5 bases and the V segment lost 6 bases, leaving 4 bases of the junction unmatched. The CDR3 is made up of 13 amino acids. Germline CDR1 reads SGDLS; CDR2 reads YYNGEE. The chain's CDR3 is CASKPAGGDTQYF. CDR3 coding DNA: TGTGCCAGCAAGCCAGCGGGGGGAGATACGCAGTATTTT. Supplemented by reference TRBV9 and TRBJ2-3, the full variable domain reads DSGVTQTPKHLITATGQRVTLRCSPRSGDLSVYWYQQSLDQGLQFLIQYYNGEERAKGNILERFSAQQFPDLHSELNLSSLELGDSALYFCASKPAGGDTQYFGPGTRLTVL.

The J gene is TRBJ1-2, the V gene TRBV7-6, with 8 bases lining up with TRBD1. The CDR3 contains 15 residues. Per the germline V gene, CDR1 is SGHVS and CDR2 is FNYEAQ. Losses at the gene ends were 5 bases for V and 4 bases for J; bases not matched to a gene: 9. The CDR3 coding sequence is TGTGCCAGCAGCCCCGGACAGGGAACCTCCTATGGCTACACCTTC. This encodes CASSPGQGTSYGYTF.

The gene calls are TRBV7-9 and TRBJ2-7; D is unclear. Per the germline V gene, CDR1 is SEHNR and CDR2 is FQNEAQ (reference sequence). Between the trimmed V and J ends, which lost 1 base and 3 bases, there was a span of 4 bases. The CDR3 is 12 amino acids. The CDR3, as DNA: TGTGCCAGCAGCTTAGATATCTACGAGCAGTACTTC. Its translation is CASSLDIYEQYF.

This chain links TRBV27 with TRBJ1-2, with 9 bases lining up with TRBD1. Germline V lookup: CDR1 MNHEY, CDR2 SMNVEV (reference sequence). V gave up 7 bases and J gave up 3 bases; unmatched junction bases: 12. This CDR3 is built from 16 residues. As DNA, the CDR3 is TGTGCCAGCAAGAGGGGACAGGGCTCGTTGGACTATGGCTACACCTTC. Amino acid sequence: CASKRGQGSLDYGYTF.

The rearrangement joins TRBV5-1 to TRBJ2-7; TRBD2 is a possible D gene (6 bases). The V gene lost 3 bases and the J gene lost 0 bases, with 16 bases spanning the gap. Germline CDR1 and CDR2: SGHRS and YFSETQ. The CDR3 has 16 amino acids. Here the CDR3 reads CASSSSGDGYSYEQYF. The CDR3 DNA is TGCGCCAGCAGCTCTTCGGGGGACGGATACTCCTACGAGCAGTACTTC.

The genes are TRBV6-6 and TRBJ2-7, with D hard to call. The CDR3 loop spans 11 amino acids. V was clipped by 0 bases and J by 6 bases, with 3 bases between them. Looked up from germline, CDR1 is MNHNY and CDR2 is SVGAGI (reference sequence). CDR3 protein: CASSYSREQYF. The CDR3 nucleotides are TGTGCCAGCAGTTACTCCCGCGAGCAGTACTTC.

This clone was observed once. The rearrangement joins TRBV4-1 to TRBJ1-5; tentatively, D is TRBD1 (6 bases). V lost 0 bases, J lost 4 bases, and 13 bases lay in between. The CDR3 is 16 amino acids. The germline V gene has CDR1 MGHRA and CDR2 YSYEKL. In nucleotides, the CDR3 is TGCGCCAGCAGCCAAGATCCAGGGGCTTCGAATCAGCCCCAGCATTTT. Amino acid sequence: CASSQDPGASNQPQHF.

This clone has only a few counts. The chain has TRBV13 and TRBJ1-2, with a possible D match to TRBD1 (6 bases). This CDR3 is 15 amino acids long. V was shortened by 6 bases and J by 5 bases, with 19 bases between the two germline ends. In germline, CDR1 is PRHDT, CDR2 FYEKMQ (reference sequence). CDR3 DNA: TGTGCCAGCAGTGCTTCGGACAGCCCTTGGTATGGCTACACCTTC. Amino acid sequence: CASSASDSPWYGYTF.

This chain connects TRBV28 to TRBJ2-2; no clear D. The CDR3 is 13 amino acids. V lost 3 bases and J lost 4, with 6 bases in between. Per germline, CDR1 MDHEN and CDR2 SYDVKM. CDR3 nucleotides: TGTGCCAGCAGTTTTCAGTTCACCGGGGAGCTGTTTTTT. This gives the protein CASSFQFTGELFF.

The chain has TRBV2 and TRBJ2-1, with a tentative D call TRBD1 (6 bases). Between the trimmed V and J ends, which lost 6 bases and 2 bases, there was a span of 17 bases. CDR1 and CDR2 (germline): SNHLY, FYNNEI. CDR3 length: 16 residues. CDR3 nucleotides: TGTGCCAGCAGGGGCTTCCGGGACACCCCCTACAATGAGCAGTTCTTC. It specifies CASRGFRDTPYNEQFF. Complete variable domain (other parts from reference TRBV2 and TRBJ2-1): EPEVTQTPSHQVTQMGQEVILRCVPISNHLYFYWYRQILGQKVEFLVSFYNNEISEKSEIFDDQFSVERPDGSNFTLKIRSTKLEDSAMYFCASRGFRDTPYNEQFFGPGTRLTVL.

This clone came up once. The J gene is TRBJ2-1, the V gene TRBV27, with 7 nucleotides matching TRBD2. The CDR3 extends over 15 amino acids. After removal of 5 bases from V and 6 bases from J, the junction contained 10 bases not matched to a gene. Germline CDR1 is MNHEY and CDR2 is SMNVEV (reference sequence). CDR3 in DNA: TGTGCCAGCAGTCCCGGACTAGTTTTGGTCAATGAGCAGTTCTTC. This translates into CASSPGLVLVNEQFF.

This clone occurred once. The chain joins TRBV9 to TRBJ1-2; 9 bases match TRBD1. The V and J ends lost 0 bases and 6 bases, in that order; junction bases with no gene match: 9. The CDR3 spans 16 residues. Germline CDR1 and CDR2: SGDLS and YYNGEE. Written as DNA, the CDR3 is TGTGCCAGCAGCGTAGCTACTGAGGACAGGGGAGATGGCTACACCTTC. This encodes CASSVATEDRGDGYTF.

The chain joins TRBV6-5 to TRBJ1-5, with D perhaps TRBD1 (5 bases). The CDR3 contains 14 residues. Trimming left V 3 bases short and J 10 bases short, with 16 bases between. Looked up from germline, CDR1 is MNHEY and CDR2 is SVGAGI. In nucleotides, the CDR3 is TGTGCCAGCAGTTATAGTTTCCAGGGTACACCCCAGCATTTT. Translated: CASSYSFQGTPQHF.

The chain has TRBV5-6 and TRBJ1-4; 7 nucleotides match TRBD1. Germline V gene data show CDR1 as SGHDT and CDR2 as YYEEEE. The CDR3 length is 14 residues. V lost 4 bases and J lost 8; bases outside the gene matches: 8. CDR3 loop: CASSDPGDSEKLFF. The CDR3 DNA sequence: TGTGCCAGCAGCGACCCGGGGGACAGCGAAAAACTGTTTTTT.

The chain is built from TRBV11-2 and TRBJ2-1; no clear D gene. Germline-derived CDR1 and CDR2 are SGHAT and FQNNGV. The V end lost 5 bases, the J end lost 4 bases, and 6 bases lay between the germline ends. The CDR3 covers 12 residues. The DNA of the CDR3 is TGTGCCAGCAGCCCCATGTACAATGAGCAGTTCTTC. Its protein product is CASSPMYNEQFF.

The chain carries TRBV19 and TRBJ2-2; the D call may be TRBD1 or TRBD2 (5 bases each). Germline V gene lookup returns CDR1 LNHDA and CDR2 SQIVND (reference sequence). The V end lost 4 bases, the J end lost 4 bases, and 10 bases lay between the germline ends. The CDR3 spans 14 residues. As DNA, the CDR3 is TGTGCCAGTAGTACGGGACCGAGCACCGGGGAGCTGTTTTTT. Its translation: CASSTGPSTGELFF. The variable domain in full, with the rest retrieved from reference TRBV19 and TRBJ2-2, is DGGITQSPKYLFRKEGQNVTLSCEQNLNHDAMYWYRQDPGQGLRLIYYSQIVNDFQKGDIAEGYSVSREKKESFPLTVTSAQKNPTAFYLCASSTGPSTGELFFGEGSRLTVL.

The rearrangement uses TRBV6-5 and TRBJ2-5; D is undetermined. The CDR3 is 13 residues long. Germline V gives CDR1 MNHEY, CDR2 SVGAGI. Trimming took off 5 bases at V and 1 base at J, with 8 bases between the two ends. Here the CDR3 DNA reads TGTGCCAGCAGTCTACAGACCCAAGAGACCCAGTACTTC. It specifies CASSLQTQETQYF.

This sequence joins TRBV19 and TRBJ2-5; 7 bases map to TRBD2. Germline CDR1 reads LNHDA; CDR2 reads SQIVND (reference sequence). V dropped 2 bases and J dropped 3; count of bases not matched to a gene: 3. This CDR3 has 14 amino acids. The chain's CDR3 is CASSISGGEETQYF. CDR3 DNA sequence: TGTGCCAGTAGTATAAGTGGGGGGGAAGAGACCCAGTACTTC.

The sample holds one count of this clone. This chain connects TRBV6-1 to TRBJ2-1; perhaps TRBD2 as D (6 bases). The V end was cut by 10 bases, the J end by 9 bases, with 13 bases between. This CDR3 is 11 amino acids long. Germline CDR1 reads MNHNS; CDR2 reads SASEGT. CDR3 loop: CATRVGGEQFF. As DNA, the CDR3 is TGTGCCACCCGGGTGGGAGGTGAGCAGTTCTTC.